The clone carrying this T cell receptor (beta chain) was seen a single time. Other DNA variants within this sample encode the same CDR3. The data stem from a study of OX40 agonist ivuxolimab in advanced cancers. Autoimmune disease history or systemic immunosuppression led to patients being barred. At baseline, cycle 4 day 1, and cycle 7 day 1, blood was sampled. Using immunoSEQ multiplex PCR, the repertoire was profiled, and TCRdb retains in-frame clones only, with some absent. The repertoire holds tens of thousands of clones, with around 80% as singletons. The TCR sequence derives from an adult with an advanced solid tumor such as melanoma, head and neck, liver or kidney cancer. The sequencing here drew on CD4+ or CD8+ T cells sorted from blood, taken in a trial of the OX40 agonist ivuxolimab.

The CDR3 bases are TGTGCCAGCAGCTTAGGGGGGACAGGGGAGACTGAAGCTTTCTTT. It specifies CASSLGGTGETEAFF. The chain uses TRBV7-9 and TRBJ1-1, with 10 bases matching TRBD1. The CDR3 is 15 amino acids. The J segment lost 5 bases and the V segment lost 1 base, leaving 4 bases of the junction unmatched. From germline, CDR1 is SEHNR and CDR2 FQNEAQ (reference sequence).